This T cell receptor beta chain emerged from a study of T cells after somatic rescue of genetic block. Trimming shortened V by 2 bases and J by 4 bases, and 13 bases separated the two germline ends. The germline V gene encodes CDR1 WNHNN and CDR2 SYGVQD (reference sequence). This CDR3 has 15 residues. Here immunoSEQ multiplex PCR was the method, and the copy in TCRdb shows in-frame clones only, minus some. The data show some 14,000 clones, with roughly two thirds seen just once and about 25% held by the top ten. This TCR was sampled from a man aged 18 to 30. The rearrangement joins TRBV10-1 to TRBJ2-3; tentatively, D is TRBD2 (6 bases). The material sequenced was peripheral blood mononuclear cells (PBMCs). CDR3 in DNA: TGCGCCAGCAGTGAGCGGGGGACGGTGGCAGATACGCAGTATTTT. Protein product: CASSERGTVADTQYF.